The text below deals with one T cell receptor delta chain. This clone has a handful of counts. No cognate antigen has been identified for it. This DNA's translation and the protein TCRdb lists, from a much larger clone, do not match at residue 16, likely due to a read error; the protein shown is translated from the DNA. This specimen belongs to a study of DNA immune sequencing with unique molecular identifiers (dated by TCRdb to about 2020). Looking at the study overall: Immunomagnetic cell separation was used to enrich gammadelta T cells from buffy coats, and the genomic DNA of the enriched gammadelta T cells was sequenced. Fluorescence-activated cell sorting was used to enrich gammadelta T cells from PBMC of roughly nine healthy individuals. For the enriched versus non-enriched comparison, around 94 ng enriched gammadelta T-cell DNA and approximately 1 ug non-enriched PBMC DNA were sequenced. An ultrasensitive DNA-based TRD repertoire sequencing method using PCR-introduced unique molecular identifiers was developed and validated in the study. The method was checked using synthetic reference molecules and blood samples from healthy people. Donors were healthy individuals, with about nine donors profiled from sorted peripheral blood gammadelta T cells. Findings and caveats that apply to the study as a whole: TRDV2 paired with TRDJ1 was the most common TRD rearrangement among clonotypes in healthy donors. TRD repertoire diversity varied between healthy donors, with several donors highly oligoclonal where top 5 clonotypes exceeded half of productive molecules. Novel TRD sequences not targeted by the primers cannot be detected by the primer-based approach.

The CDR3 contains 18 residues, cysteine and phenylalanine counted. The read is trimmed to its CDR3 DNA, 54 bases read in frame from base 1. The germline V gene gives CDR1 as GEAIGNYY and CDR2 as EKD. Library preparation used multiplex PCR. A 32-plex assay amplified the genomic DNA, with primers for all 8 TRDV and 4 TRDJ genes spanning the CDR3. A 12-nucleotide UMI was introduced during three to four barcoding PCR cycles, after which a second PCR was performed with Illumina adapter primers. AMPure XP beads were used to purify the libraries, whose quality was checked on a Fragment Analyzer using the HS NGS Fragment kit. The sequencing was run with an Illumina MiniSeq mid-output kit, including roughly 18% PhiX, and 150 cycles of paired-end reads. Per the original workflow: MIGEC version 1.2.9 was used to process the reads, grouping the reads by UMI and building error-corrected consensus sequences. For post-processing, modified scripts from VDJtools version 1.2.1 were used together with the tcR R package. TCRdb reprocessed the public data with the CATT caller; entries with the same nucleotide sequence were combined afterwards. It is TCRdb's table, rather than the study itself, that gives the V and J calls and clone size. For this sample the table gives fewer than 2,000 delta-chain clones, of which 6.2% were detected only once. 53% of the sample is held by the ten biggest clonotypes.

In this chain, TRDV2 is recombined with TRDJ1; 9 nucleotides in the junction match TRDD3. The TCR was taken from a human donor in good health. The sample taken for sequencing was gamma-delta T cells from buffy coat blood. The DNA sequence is TGTGCCTGTGACTCCATCTCGAGTACTGGGGGAAAGACCGATAAATTCATCTTT. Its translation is CACDSISSTGGKTDKFIF.